This TCR beta chain was identified in a study of T cell repertoires in cytomegalovirus infection. Study-level points and caveats: Identification of carriers of CMV plus the relevant HLA was performed using cumulative public TCR beta family frequency. There were HLA-C-restricted CMV-specific TCR beta clonotypes dominating the ex vivo response.

CDR1 and CDR2 (germline): MNHEY, SVGEGT. There are 19 residues in the CDR3. V lost 4 bases, J lost 0 bases, and 12 bases stayed unmatched. The sample holds many counts of this clonotype. As yet, its antigen is unknown. TCRdb re-called the reads through MiXCR, storing one row per CDR3 protein. The table lists about 140,000 distinct CDR3 sequences, roughly 6% of them singletons, with 15% to 20% in the top ten. The source is a human donor in good health (CMV status not recorded). Some clones in this sample may be carry-over from other donors' samples. Specimen: PBMCs. The genes are TRBV6-2 or TRBV6-3 and TRBJ2-6; 7 nucleotides match TRBD1. CDR3 region: CASSLAAGGVPSGANVLTF. The CDR3 coding sequence is TGTGCCAGCAGTTTGGCAGCAGGGGGTGTTCCCTCTGGGGCCAACGTCCTGACTTTC.